A selection of T cell receptor beta chains follows, all from one sample in a study of CD8 T cells in ankylosing spondylitis. TCRdb independently ran MiXCR on the 5' RACE reads; one entry per CDR3 protein. The data hold 200,000 to 300,000 distinct CDR3 sequences, with more than 9% observed a single time. Input material: blood, either unsorted or a sorted T cell fraction (not recorded which). These receptors were collected from a male donor with ankylosing spondylitis or in good health (not recorded which). The CDR3 runs from the conserved cysteine through the conserved F or W. Fields, in order: J gene, V gene, clone size, CDR3 length, D gene, CDR3 protein, CDR3 DNA. The D gene is left open where the match is weak. Clone size, where shown, is once, few, many, or a class for clones that have expanded.

TRBJ2-3 TRBV20-1 many 14 TRBD2 CSARDAGGTDTQYF TGCAGTGCTAGAGATGCGGGAGGCACAGATACGCAGTATTTT
TRBJ2-3 TRBV7-2 many 15 NA CASSLRGLVTDTQYF TGTGCCAGCAGCTTACGAGGCCTCGTAACAGATACGCAGTATTTT
TRBJ2-1 TRBV6-5 many 12 NA CASGRRTTDQFF TGTGCCAGCGGCCGTAGGACCACGGACCAGTTCTTC
TRBJ1-1 TRBV20-1 many 15 NA CSARMQGRQNTEAFF TGCAGTGCTAGAATGCAGGGGAGGCAAAACACTGAAGCTTTCTTT
TRBJ2-7 TRBV5-1 many 14 NA CASSLVTDSYEQYF TGCGCCAGCAGCTTGGTGACAGATTCCTACGAGCAGTACTTC
TRBJ2-3 TRBV5-5 NA 13 NA CASSLEASGTQYF TGTGCCAGCAGCTTGGAGGCTTCGGGTACGCAGTATTTT
TRBJ2-1 TRBV4-2 many 22 TRBD2 CASSQPLKGTSGGDSSYNEQFF TGTGCCAGCAGCCAACCACTTAAGGGGACTAGCGGGGGGGACAGCTCCTACAATGAGCAGTTCTTC
TRBJ2-7 TRBV15 many 14 TRBD2 CATRGVRGVYEQYF TGTGCCACCCGGGGGGTGAGGGGCGTATACGAGCAGTACTTC
TRBJ1-6 TRBV5-1 many 17 NA CASSSQGSEIYNSPLHF TGCGCCAGCAGCTCGCAAGGCTCCGAGATCTATAATTCACCCCTCCACTTT
TRBJ2-3 TRBV3-1 many 17 TRBD2 CASSQGVLAGAADTQYF TGTGCCAGCAGCCAAGGAGTACTAGCGGGGGCGGCAGATACGCAGTATTTT
TRBJ2-7 TRBV28 many 14 NA CASSSAPQVYEQYF TGTGCCAGCAGTTCGGCCCCTCAGGTTTACGAGCAGTACTTC
TRBJ1-5 TRBV18 few 14 NA CASSPLKGVQPQHF TGTGCCAGCTCACCCCTGAAAGGGGTTCAGCCCCAGCATTTT
TRBJ2-1 TRBV29-1 many 13 NA CSASGQTDNEQFF TGCAGCGCCTCCGGACAAACCGACAATGAGCAGTTCTTC
TRBJ2-1 TRBV29-1 once 16 TRBD2 CSVEGRPSLAGNEQFF TGCAGCGTTGAAGGTCGGCCTAGCCTAGCGGGGAATGAGCAGTTCTTC
TRBJ2-7 TRBV7-9 NA 13 NA CASSLASYYEQYF TGTGCCAGCAGCTTGGCCTCCTACTACGAGCAGTACTTC
TRBJ2-1 TRBV7-2 NA 14 NA CASSLVHGNNEQFF TGTGCCAGCAGCTTAGTCCACGGAAACAATGAGCAGTTCTTC
TRBJ1-1 TRBV27 NA 15 NA CASSPGQRMNTEAFF TGTGCCAGCAGTCCAGGACAGCGCATGAACACTGAAGCTTTCTTT
TRBJ1-5 TRBV20-1 once 14 TRBD1 CSARTGPVGQPQHF TGCAGTGCCAGGACAGGGCCGGTCGGACAGCCCCAGCATTTT
TRBJ1-2 TRBV12-3/TRBV12-4 many 11 NA CASSFSSRYTF TGTGCCAGCAGTTTCAGCAGTCGCTACACCTTC
TRBJ1-1 TRBV2 many 14 TRBD1 CASSQRGPNTEAFF TGTGCCAGCTCCCAGAGGGGGCCGAACACTGAAGCTTTCTTT
TRBJ1-6 TRBV30 NA 14 TRBD1 CAWSVKQGSSPLHF TGTGCCTGGAGTGTAAAACAGGGGAGTTCACCCCTCCACTTT